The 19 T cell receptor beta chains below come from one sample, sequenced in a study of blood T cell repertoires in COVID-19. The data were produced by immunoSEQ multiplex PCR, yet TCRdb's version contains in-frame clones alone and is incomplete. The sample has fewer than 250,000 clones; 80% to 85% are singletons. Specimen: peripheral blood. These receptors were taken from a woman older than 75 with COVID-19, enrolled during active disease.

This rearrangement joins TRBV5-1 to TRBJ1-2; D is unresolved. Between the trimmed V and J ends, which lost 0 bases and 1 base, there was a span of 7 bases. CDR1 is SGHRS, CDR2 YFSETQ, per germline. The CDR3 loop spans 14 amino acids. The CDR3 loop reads CASSLDTGNYGYTF. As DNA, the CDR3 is TGCGCCAGCAGCTTGGATACGGGTAACTATGGCTACACCTTC.

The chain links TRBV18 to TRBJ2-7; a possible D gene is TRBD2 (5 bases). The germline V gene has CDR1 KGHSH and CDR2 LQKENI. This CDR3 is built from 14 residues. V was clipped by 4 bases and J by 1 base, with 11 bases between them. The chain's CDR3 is CASSLGIPSYEQYF. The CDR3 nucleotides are TGTGCCAGCTCACTCGGGATACCTTCCTACGAGCAGTACTTC. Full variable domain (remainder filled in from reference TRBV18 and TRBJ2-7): NAGVMQNPRHLVRRRGQEARLRCSPMKGHSHVYWYRQLPEEGLKFMVYLQKENIIDESGMPKERFSAEFPKEGPSILRIQQVVRGDSAAYFCASSLGIPSYEQYFGPGTRLTVT.

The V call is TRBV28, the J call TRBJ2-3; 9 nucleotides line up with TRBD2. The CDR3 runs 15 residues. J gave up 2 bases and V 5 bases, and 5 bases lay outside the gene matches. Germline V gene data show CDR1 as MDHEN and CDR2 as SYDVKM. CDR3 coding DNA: TGTGCCAGCAGTAGAATAGCGGGGGCCACAGATACGCAGTATTTT. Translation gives CASSRIAGATDTQYF.

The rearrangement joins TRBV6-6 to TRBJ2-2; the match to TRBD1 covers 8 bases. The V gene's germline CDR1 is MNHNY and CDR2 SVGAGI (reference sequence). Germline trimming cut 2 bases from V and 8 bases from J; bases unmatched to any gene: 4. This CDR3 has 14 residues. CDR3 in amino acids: CASSYRTGKGELFF. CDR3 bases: TGTGCCAGCAGTTACCGGACAGGGAAGGGGGAGCTGTTTTTT.

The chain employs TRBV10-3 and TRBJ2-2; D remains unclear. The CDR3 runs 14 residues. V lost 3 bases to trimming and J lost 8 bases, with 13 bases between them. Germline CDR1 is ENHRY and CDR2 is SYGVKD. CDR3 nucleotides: TGTGCCATCAGTGAAGTCCCCTTCGGGGGGGAGCTGTTTTTT. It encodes CAISEVPFGGELFF.

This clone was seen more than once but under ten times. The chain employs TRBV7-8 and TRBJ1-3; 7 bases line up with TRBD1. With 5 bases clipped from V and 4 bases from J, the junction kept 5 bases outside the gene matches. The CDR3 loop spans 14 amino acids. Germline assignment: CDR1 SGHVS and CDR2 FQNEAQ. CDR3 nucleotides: TGTGCCAGCAGCCGAGGGACAGACGGAAACACCATATATTTT. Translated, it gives CASSRGTDGNTIYF.

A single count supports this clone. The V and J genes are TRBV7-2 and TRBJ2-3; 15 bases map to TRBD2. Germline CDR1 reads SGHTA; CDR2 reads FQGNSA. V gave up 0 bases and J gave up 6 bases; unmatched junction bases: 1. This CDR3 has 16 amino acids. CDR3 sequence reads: CASSLAGTSGGDTQYF. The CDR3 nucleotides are TGTGCCAGCAGCTTAGCGGGGACTAGCGGGGGGGATACGCAGTATTTT.

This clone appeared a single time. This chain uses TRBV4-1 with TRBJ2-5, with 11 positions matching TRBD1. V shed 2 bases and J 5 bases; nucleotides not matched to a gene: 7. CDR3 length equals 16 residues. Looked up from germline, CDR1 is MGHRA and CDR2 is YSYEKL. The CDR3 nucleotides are TGCGCCAGCAGCCAACAAGGGGACAGGGGGACGGAGACCCAGTACTTC. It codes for CASSQQGDRGTETQYF.

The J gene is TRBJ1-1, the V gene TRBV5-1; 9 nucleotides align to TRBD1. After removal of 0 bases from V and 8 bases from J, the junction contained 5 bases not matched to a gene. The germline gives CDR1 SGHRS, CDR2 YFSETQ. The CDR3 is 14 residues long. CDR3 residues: CASSLVFGTGEAFF. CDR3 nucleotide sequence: TGCGCCAGCAGCTTGGTGTTCGGGACAGGGGAAGCTTTCTTT. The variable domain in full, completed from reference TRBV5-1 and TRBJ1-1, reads KAGVTQTPRYLIKTRGQQVTLSCSPISGHRSVSWYQQTPGQGLQFLFEYFSETQRNKGNFPGRFSGRQFSNSRSEMNVSTLELGDSALYLCASSLVFGTGEAFFGQGTRLTVV.

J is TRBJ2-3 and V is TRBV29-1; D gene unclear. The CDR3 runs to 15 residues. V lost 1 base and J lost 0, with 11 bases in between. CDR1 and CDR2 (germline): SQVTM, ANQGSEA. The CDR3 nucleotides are TGCAGCGTTGAAGGCGGCCGAGACAGCACAGATACGCAGTATTTT. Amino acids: CSVEGGRDSTDTQYF.

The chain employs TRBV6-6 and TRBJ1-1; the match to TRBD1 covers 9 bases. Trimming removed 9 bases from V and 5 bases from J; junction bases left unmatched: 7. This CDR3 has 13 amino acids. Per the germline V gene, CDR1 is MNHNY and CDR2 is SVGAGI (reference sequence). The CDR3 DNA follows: TGTGCCAGTCGGGACAGGGAGTCAACTGAAGCTTTCTTT. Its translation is CASRDRESTEAFF.

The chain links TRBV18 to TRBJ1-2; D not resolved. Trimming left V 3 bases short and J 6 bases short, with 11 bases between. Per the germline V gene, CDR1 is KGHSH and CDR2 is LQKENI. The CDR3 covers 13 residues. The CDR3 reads CASSPRREDGYTF. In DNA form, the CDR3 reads TGTGCCAGCTCACCCCGACGGGAGGATGGCTACACCTTC.

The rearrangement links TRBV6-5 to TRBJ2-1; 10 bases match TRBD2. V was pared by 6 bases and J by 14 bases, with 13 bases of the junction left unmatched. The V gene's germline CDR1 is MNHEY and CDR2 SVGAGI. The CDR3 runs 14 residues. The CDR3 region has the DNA TGTGCCAGCAGCGCCGGGACTAGCGCATTCGGGGAGTTCTTC. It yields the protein CASSAGTSAFGEFF.

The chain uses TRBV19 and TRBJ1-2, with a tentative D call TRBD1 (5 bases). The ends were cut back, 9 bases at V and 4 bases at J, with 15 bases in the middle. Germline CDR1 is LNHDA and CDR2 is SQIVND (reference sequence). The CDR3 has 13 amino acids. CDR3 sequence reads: CASHRGFGYGYTF. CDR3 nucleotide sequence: TGTGCCAGCCACCGGGGGTTTGGCTATGGCTACACCTTC.

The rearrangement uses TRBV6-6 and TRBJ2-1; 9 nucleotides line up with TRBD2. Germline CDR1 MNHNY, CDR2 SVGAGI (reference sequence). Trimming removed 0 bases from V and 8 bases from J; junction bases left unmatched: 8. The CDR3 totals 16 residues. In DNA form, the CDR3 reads TGTGCCAGCAGTTACTCACGCGGGGGGGCTTCATATGAGCAGTTCTTC. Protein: CASSYSRGGASYEQFF.

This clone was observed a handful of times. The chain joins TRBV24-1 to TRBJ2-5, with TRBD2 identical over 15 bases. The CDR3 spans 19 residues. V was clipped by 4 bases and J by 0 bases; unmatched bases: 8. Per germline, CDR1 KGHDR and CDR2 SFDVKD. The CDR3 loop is CATSDRGLAGGKYQETQYF. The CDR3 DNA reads TGTGCCACCAGTGACCGGGGACTAGCGGGGGGAAAGTACCAAGAGACCCAGTACTTC.

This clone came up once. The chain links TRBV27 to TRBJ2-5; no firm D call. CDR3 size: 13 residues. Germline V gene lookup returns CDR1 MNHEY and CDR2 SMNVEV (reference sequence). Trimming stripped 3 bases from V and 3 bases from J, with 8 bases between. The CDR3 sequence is CASSFSAEETQYF. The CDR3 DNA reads TGTGCCAGCAGTTTCTCCGCGGAAGAGACCCAGTACTTC.

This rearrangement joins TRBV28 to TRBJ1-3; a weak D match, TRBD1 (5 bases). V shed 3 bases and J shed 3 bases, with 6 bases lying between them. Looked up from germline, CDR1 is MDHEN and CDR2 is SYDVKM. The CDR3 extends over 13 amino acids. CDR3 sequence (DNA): TGTGCCAGCAGTTTTAGGGGTGGAAACACCATATATTTT. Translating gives CASSFRGGNTIYF.

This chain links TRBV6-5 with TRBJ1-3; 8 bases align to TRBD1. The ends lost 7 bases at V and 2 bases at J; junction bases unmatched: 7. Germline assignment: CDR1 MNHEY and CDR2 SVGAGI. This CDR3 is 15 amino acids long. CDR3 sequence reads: CASTRTGGPGNTIYF. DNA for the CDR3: TGTGCCAGCACCCGAACAGGGGGACCTGGAAACACCATATATTTT.